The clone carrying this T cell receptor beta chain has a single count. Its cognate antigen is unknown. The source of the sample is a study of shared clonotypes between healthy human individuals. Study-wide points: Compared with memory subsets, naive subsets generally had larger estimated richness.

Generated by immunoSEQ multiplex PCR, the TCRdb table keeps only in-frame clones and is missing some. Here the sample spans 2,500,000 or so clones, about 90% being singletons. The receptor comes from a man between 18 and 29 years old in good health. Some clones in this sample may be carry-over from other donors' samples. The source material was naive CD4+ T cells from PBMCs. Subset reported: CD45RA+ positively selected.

CDR3 in DNA: TGTGCCAGCAGCCAGACAGGGAAAGCTTTCTTT. Its translation is CASSQTGKAFF. The chain uses TRBV11-2 and TRBJ1-1; the match to TRBD1 covers 7 bases. CDR1 and CDR2 (germline): SGHAT, FQNNGV. The V and J ends lost 5 bases and 9 bases, in that order; junction bases with no gene match: 3. This CDR3 comprises 11 residues.